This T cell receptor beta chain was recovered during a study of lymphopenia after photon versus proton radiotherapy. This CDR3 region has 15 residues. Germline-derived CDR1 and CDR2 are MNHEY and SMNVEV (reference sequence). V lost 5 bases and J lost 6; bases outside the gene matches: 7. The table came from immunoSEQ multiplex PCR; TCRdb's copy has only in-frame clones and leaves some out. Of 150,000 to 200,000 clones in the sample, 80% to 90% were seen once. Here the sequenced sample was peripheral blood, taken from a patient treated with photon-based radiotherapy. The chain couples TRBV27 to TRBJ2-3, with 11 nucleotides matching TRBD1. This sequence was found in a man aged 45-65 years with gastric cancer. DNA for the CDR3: TGTGCCAGCAGTCCCCGGACAGGGGGCGGGGATACGCAGTATTTT. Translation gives CASSPRTGGGDTQYF.